This T cell receptor (beta chain) is from a study of T cells in Graves' hyperthyroidism and ophthalmopathy. Study-wide results and limits: Before onset, by a median of approximately 6.2 months, the model predicted ophthalmopathy.

Germline V lookup: CDR1 SGHAT, CDR2 FQNNGV. Trimming left V 2 bases short and J 4 bases short, with 14 bases between. The CDR3 extends over 16 amino acids. Thyroid ultrasound and orbital computed tomography, with clinical symptoms and serum thyroxine and TRAb, informed diagnoses. The PBMCs studied were ones that came from around 10 ml fresh peripheral blood. TCR beta CDR3 regions were amplified from RNA transcripts. HTBI primers were the set used in a first-round RT-PCR of the TCR CDR3. Via MiXCR, TCRdb re-called the multiplex PCR reads, giving one row per CDR3 protein. The sample records about 640,000 distinct CDR3 sequences, under 25% being singletons. Note on this clonotype: Antigen: not known.

The source is a man aged 25-45 years with Graves' ophthalmopathy. The material sequenced was blood. This chain uses TRBV11-2 with TRBJ2-2, with D perhaps TRBD1 or TRBD2 (5 bases each). The CDR3 DNA sequence: TGTGCCAGCAGCTTATCAGGGTTTGGAGGCACCGGGGAGCTGTTTTTT. This translates into CASSLSGFGGTGELFF. Full variable domain (remainder filled in from reference TRBV11-2 and TRBJ2-2): EAGVAQSPRYKIIEKRQSVAFWCNPISGHATLYWYQQILGQGPKLLIQFQNNGVVDDSQLPKDRFSAERLKGVDSTLKIQPAKLEDSAVYLCASSLSGFGGTGELFFGEGSRLTVL.